The text below deals with one TCR beta chain. Antigen: not known. Assay used: immunoSEQ multiplex PCR; TCRdb lists only in-frame clones, some missing. The sample consists of about 120,000 clones, 80% to 95% of them appearing once. This record comes from a study of T cell responses to AZD1222 COVID-19 vaccine. Study-level findings and limits: Elevations in Spike-specific TCR breadth and depth followed administration of two AZD1222 doses.

The V end lost 5 bases, the J end lost 8 bases, and 19 bases lay between the germline ends. Germline values: CDR1 SGHVS, CDR2 FNYEAQ. CDR3 length: 15 amino acids. The sample here was peripheral blood, taken 28 days after the second dose of the MenACWY control vaccine. The TCR comes from an adult who received the MenACWY meningococcal vaccine as a control. V gene TRBV7-6 combines with J gene TRBJ2-1; possibly TRBD1 for D (5 bases). CDR3 sequence: CASSPRADISDEQFF. CDR3 in DNA: TGTGCCAGCAGCCCCCGGGCGGACATCAGTGATGAGCAGTTCTTC. The whole variable domain, filled in from reference TRBV7-6 and TRBJ2-1, reads GAGVSQSPRYKVTKRGQDVALRCDPISGHVSLYWYRQALGQGPEFLTYFNYEAQQDKSGLPNDRFSAERPEGSISTLTIQRTEQRDSAMYRCASSPRADISDEQFFGPGTRLTVL.